The 25 T cell receptor beta chains presented below share a single source sample, sequenced in a study of OX40 agonist ivuxolimab in advanced cancers. Sequencing was performed with immunoSEQ multiplex PCR; in TCRdb, only in-frame clones are kept and a portion is missing. Of tens of thousands of clones listed, 84% were seen once; the top ten hold about 2%. The sample consisted of CD4+ or CD8+ T cells sorted from blood, taken in a trial of the OX40 agonist ivuxolimab. The receptor source for this set is an adult with an advanced solid tumor such as melanoma, head and neck, liver or kidney cancer.

CDR3 residues: CASSEGGRVTGELFF. Written as DNA, the CDR3 is TGTGCCAGCAGTGAAGGCGGGAGAGTCACCGGGGAGCTGTTTTTT. The chain joins TRBV25-1 to TRBJ2-2, with TRBD2 identical over 7 bases. CDR1 and CDR2 (germline): MGHDK, SYGVNS. The V gene end was trimmed by 2 bases and the J gene end by 4 bases; junction bases not matched to a gene: 4. The CDR3 is 15 amino acids.

This clone was found once. The chain recombines TRBV11-2 with TRBJ2-7; 7 nucleotides line up with TRBD2. Trimming cost V 5 bases and J 0 bases; bases outside gene matches: 10. The CDR3 loop spans 16 amino acids. CDR1 and CDR2 (germline): SGHAT, FQNNGV. The CDR3 here is CASSLTSGTSSYEQYF. CDR3 bases: TGTGCCAGCAGCCTAACGAGCGGGACTTCCTCCTACGAGCAGTACTTC.

V gene TRBV6-5 combines with J gene TRBJ1-5; possibly TRBD1 for D (6 bases). Looked up from germline, CDR1 is MNHEY and CDR2 is SVGAGI. V shed 5 bases and J shed 4 bases, with 9 bases lying between them. This CDR3 is built from 13 residues. This chain's CDR3 is CASSLQGNQPQHF. The CDR3 DNA reads as TGTGCCAGCAGTCTTCAGGGGAATCAGCCCCAGCATTTT.

This clone has a single count. V gene TRBV6-5 combines with J gene TRBJ1-3; D gene ambiguous. Trimming took off 6 bases at V and 0 bases at J, with 9 bases between the two ends. The V gene's germline CDR1 is MNHEY and CDR2 SVGAGI. The CDR3 has 14 residues. This CDR3 reads CASRNSLSGNTIYF. The CDR3 coding sequence is TGTGCCAGCAGGAATTCACTCTCTGGAAACACCATATATTTT.

The V call is TRBV18, the J call TRBJ1-3; tentative D call: TRBD1 (6 bases). This CDR3 comprises 16 residues. In germline, CDR1 is KGHSH, CDR2 LQKENI. V was shortened by 0 bases and J by 1 base, with 10 bases between the two germline ends. As DNA, the CDR3 is TGTGCCAGCTCACCACCACAGGGATATTCTGGAAACACCATATATTTT. It translates to CASSPPQGYSGNTIYF.

In its sample, this clone was seen once. V gene TRBV11-2 combines with J gene TRBJ2-1; 13 bases match TRBD2. With V trimmed by 0 bases and J by 7 bases, 6 bases remained unmatched. Germline V gives CDR1 SGHAT, CDR2 FQNNGV. This CDR3 is 17 amino acids long. The CDR3 spells CASSLELAGGRGNEQFF. For the CDR3, the DNA is TGTGCCAGCAGCTTAGAACTAGCGGGAGGGAGGGGAAATGAGCAGTTCTTC.

This chain links TRBV20-1 with TRBJ2-5; D gene unclear. V was cut by 5 bases and J by 2 bases, with 6 bases left in between. The CDR3 has 11 amino acids. Looked up from germline, CDR1 is DFQATT and CDR2 is SNEGSKA (reference sequence). CDR3 nucleotides: TGCAGTGCTTCCCAACAAGAGACCCAGTACTTC. Translation gives CSASQQETQYF.

The genes are TRBV7-2 and TRBJ2-5; TRBD1 aligns across 9 bases. In germline, CDR1 is SGHTA, CDR2 FQGNSA. The CDR3 is made up of 17 amino acids. The trim removed 1 base at V and 2 bases at J, leaving 8 bases unmatched. The CDR3 DNA reads as TGTGCCAGCAGCTTAGAACGTCCCGGGACAGGGCAAGAGACCCAGTACTTC. Protein product: CASSLERPGTGQETQYF.

This rearrangement joins TRBV12-5 to TRBJ2-5, with D uncertain. The CDR3 has 14 residues. The germline gives CDR1 LGHNT, CDR2 FRNRAP. Trimming stripped 1 base from V and 7 bases from J, with 13 bases between. The CDR3 sequence is CASGLGAGLGTQYF. The CDR3 DNA reads as TGTGCTAGTGGTTTGGGGGCCGGGTTAGGGACCCAGTACTTC.

This sequence joins TRBV11-2 and TRBJ2-4; TRBD1 agrees at 10 bases. The CDR3 sequence is 19 residues long. V lost 1 base to trimming and J lost 2 bases; unmatched junction nucleotides: 11. Germline assignment: CDR1 SGHAT and CDR2 FQNNGV. The CDR3 spells CASSLGYGTGVSTKNIQYF. The CDR3 nucleotides are TGTGCCAGCAGCTTAGGGTACGGGACAGGGGTATCAACCAAAAACATTCAGTACTTC.

This chain connects TRBV27 to TRBJ2-7; D gene uncertain. Germline lookup yields CDR1 MNHEY and CDR2 SMNVEV (reference sequence). The CDR3 spans 15 residues. Deletions cut 2 bases from V and 2 bases from J, with 13 bases between. CDR3 DNA sequence: TGTGCCAGCAGTTTAAGGCCTGGCAGAACCTACGAGCAGTACTTC. It encodes CASSLRPGRTYEQYF.

V is TRBV2 and J is TRBJ2-7, with D perhaps matching TRBD2 (5 bases). The V and J ends lost 1 base and 0 bases respectively, with 13 bases between them. The germline V gene has CDR1 SNHLY and CDR2 FYNNEI. The CDR3 covers 16 residues. CDR3 loop: CASSEEGGWSSYEQYF. The CDR3 DNA reads TGTGCCAGCAGTGAAGAGGGCGGGTGGAGCTCCTACGAGCAGTACTTC. Variable domain in full (rest from reference TRBV2 and TRBJ2-7): EPEVTQTPSHQVTQMGQEVILRCVPISNHLYFYWYRQILGQKVEFLVSFYNNEISEKSEIFDDQFSVERPDGSNFTLKIRSTKLEDSAMYFCASSEEGGWSSYEQYFGPGTRLTVT.

This chain uses TRBV6-1 with TRBJ2-5; either TRBD1 or TRBD2 may fit D (6 bases each). The CDR3 spans 13 residues. Germline-derived CDR1 and CDR2 are MNHNS and SASEGT. The V and J ends lost 8 bases and 1 base respectively, with 11 bases between them. This CDR3 is CASWRGAQETQYF. CDR3 DNA sequence: TGTGCCAGCTGGAGGGGGGCCCAAGAGACCCAGTACTTC.

The CDR3 reads CASRPDGNYGYTF. The CDR3 DNA sequence: TGTGCCAGCAGACCTGACGGTAACTATGGCTACACCTTC. This chain uses TRBV4-2 with TRBJ1-2; D remains ambiguous. Germline CDR1 LGHNA, CDR2 YNFKEQ. The CDR3 extends over 13 amino acids. V lost 6 bases, J lost 1 base, and 9 bases lay in between.

CDR3 in amino acids: CASSPAYRGGEQYF. The CDR3 region has the DNA TGTGCCAGCTCACCAGCGTACAGGGGCGGGGAGCAGTACTTC. This chain uses TRBV18 with TRBJ2-7; TRBD1 agrees at 7 bases. Per germline, CDR1 KGHSH and CDR2 LQKENI. CDR3 length equals 14 residues. Trimming took 2 bases from V and 7 from J; bases not matched to a gene: 8.

V is TRBV7-3 and J is TRBJ2-2; D perhaps matches TRBD1 (5 bases). CDR3 length: 14 amino acids. V lost 5 bases to trimming and J lost 4 bases, with 11 bases between them. Germline V gives CDR1 SGHTA, CDR2 FQGTGA. In DNA form, the CDR3 reads TGTGCCAGCAGCGGTGGACATGGCACCGGGGAGCTGTTTTTT. This gives the protein CASSGGHGTGELFF.

The CDR3 sequence: CASTLGTANQPQHF. In nucleotides, the CDR3 is TGTGCCAGCACCCTAGGGACAGCAAATCAGCCCCAGCATTTT. The chain employs TRBV2 and TRBJ1-5; 7 nucleotides line up with TRBD1. V was pared by 7 bases and J by 4 bases, with 7 bases of the junction left unmatched. Germline V gene lookup returns CDR1 SNHLY and CDR2 FYNNEI. This CDR3 spans 14 amino acids. The whole variable domain, remainder taken from reference TRBV2 and TRBJ1-5, is EPEVTQTPSHQVTQMGQEVILRCVPISNHLYFYWYRQILGQKVEFLVSFYNNEISEKSEIFDDQFSVERPDGSNFTLKIRSTKLEDSAMYFCASTLGTANQPQHFGDGTRLSIL.

The table lists this clone with a few counts. The CDR3 sequence is CASSPQGLGETQYF. The DNA of the CDR3 is TGTGCCAGCAGCCCCCAGGGTCTTGGGGAGACCCAGTACTTC. The chain employs TRBV9 and TRBJ2-5, with D perhaps matching TRBD1 (5 bases). V was pared by 4 bases and J by 5 bases, with 15 bases between. Looked up from germline, CDR1 is SGDLS and CDR2 is YYNGEE. This CDR3 is 14 amino acids long.

This rearrangement joins TRBV9 to TRBJ2-3; D might be TRBD1 or TRBD2, each matching 6 bases. This CDR3 comprises 15 residues. V was clipped by 0 bases and J by 1 base, with 9 bases between them. Germline V gene data show CDR1 as SGDLS and CDR2 as YYNGEE. CDR3 nucleotide sequence: TGTGCCAGCAGCGTAGAACGGGGGCGCACAGATACGCAGTATTTT. Translated, it gives CASSVERGRTDTQYF.

The V gene is TRBV5-1, the J gene TRBJ2-7; D perhaps matches TRBD2 (5 bases). CDR3 size: 15 residues. V shed 0 bases and J shed 0 bases, with 10 bases lying between them. Germline lookup yields CDR1 SGHRS and CDR2 YFSETQ. In DNA, the CDR3 is TGCGCCAGCAGCTTGGCGGCAACTAGCTCCTACGAGCAGTACTTC. This sequence encodes CASSLAATSSYEQYF.

This sequence joins TRBV7-2 and TRBJ2-7; the D gene is possibly TRBD2 (5 bases). V was cut by 1 base and J by 3 bases, with 10 bases left in between. The CDR3 has 14 residues. The germline V gene has CDR1 SGHTA and CDR2 FQGNSA. CDR3 nucleotides: TGTGCCAGCAGCTTAGGAGGAGCGGACTACGAGCAGTACTTC. This encodes CASSLGGADYEQYF.

This chain joins TRBV7-2 and TRBJ2-3, with TRBD2 matching over 12 bases. Germline loops: CDR1 SGHTA, CDR2 FQGNSA. Trimming took 3 bases from V and 9 from J; bases not matched to a gene: 7. The CDR3 loop spans 15 amino acids. Written as DNA, the CDR3 is TGTGCCAGCAGCTTGACTAGCGGGGGAGTAGACACGCAGTATTTT. Its translation: CASSLTSGGVDTQYF.

The V gene is TRBV19, the J gene TRBJ2-1; 8 bases agree with TRBD2. Germline V gives CDR1 LNHDA, CDR2 SQIVND (reference sequence). J was trimmed by 10 bases and V by 5 bases; bases with no gene match: 10. The CDR3 runs 14 residues. This CDR3 reads CASSAQAGVGEQFF. In DNA form, the CDR3 reads TGTGCCAGTAGTGCACAAGCGGGAGTAGGGGAGCAGTTCTTC. The full variable domain, completed using reference TRBV19 and TRBJ2-1, is DGGITQSPKYLFRKEGQNVTLSCEQNLNHDAMYWYRQDPGQGLRLIYYSQIVNDFQKGDIAEGYSVSREKKESFPLTVTSAQKNPTAFYLCASSAQAGVGEQFFGPGTRLTVL.

The V and J genes are TRBV28 and TRBJ1-2, with 8 positions matching TRBD1. Germline values: CDR1 MDHEN, CDR2 SYDVKM. The CDR3 sequence is 13 residues long. V shed 5 bases, J shed 7 bases, and the junction held 6 bases outside the gene matches. The CDR3 sequence is CASSTRTGTGYTF. For the CDR3, the DNA is TGTGCCAGCAGTACTCGGACAGGGACTGGCTACACCTTC.

This chain joins TRBV5-6 and TRBJ1-1, with no clear D. The V and J ends lost 4 bases and 3 bases respectively, with 10 bases between them. The CDR3 is 13 residues long. Germline V gene lookup returns CDR1 SGHDT and CDR2 YYEEEE. The CDR3 here is CASSKTRHTEAFF. CDR3 DNA: TGTGCCAGCAGCAAGACACGTCACACTGAAGCTTTCTTT.